The present T cell receptor (beta chain) was sequenced within a study of identical twins. TCRdb analysed the 5' RACE reads with MiXCR anew, one entry per CDR3 protein. The data hold roughly 770,000 distinct CDR3 sequences, with roughly 18% observed a single time. The same sample was also used in a study of T cells expressing NK-cell markers. That source reports: Dominant NKG2C+ clonotypes made up roughly 1.0-8% of CD8+ T cells in 5 or 6 donors.

This receptor was taken from a woman younger than 35 in good health. The sequencing input was PBMCs.

In DNA, the CDR3 is TGTGCCAGCAGCTTTGGGGGCAGGGGCCACGAGCAGTACTTC. Translation gives CASSFGGRGHEQYF. V usage is TRBV7-9 and J usage is TRBJ2-7, with TRBD1 as a possible D gene (6 bases). This CDR3 spans 14 amino acids. The germline V gene has CDR1 SEHNR and CDR2 FQNEAQ (reference sequence). Trimming took 3 bases from V and 5 from J, leaving 14 bases between them.